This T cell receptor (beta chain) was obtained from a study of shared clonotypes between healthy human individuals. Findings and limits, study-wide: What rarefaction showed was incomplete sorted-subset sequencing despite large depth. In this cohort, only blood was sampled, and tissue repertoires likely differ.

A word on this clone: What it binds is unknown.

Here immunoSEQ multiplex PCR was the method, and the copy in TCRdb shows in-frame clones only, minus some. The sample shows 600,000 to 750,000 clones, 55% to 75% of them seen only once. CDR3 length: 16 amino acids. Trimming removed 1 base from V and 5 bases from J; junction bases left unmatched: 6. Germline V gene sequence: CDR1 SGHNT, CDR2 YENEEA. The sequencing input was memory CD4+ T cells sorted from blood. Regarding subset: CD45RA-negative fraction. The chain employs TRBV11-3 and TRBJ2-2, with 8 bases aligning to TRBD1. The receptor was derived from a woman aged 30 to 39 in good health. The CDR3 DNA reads TGTGCCAGCAGCTTAGGCCAGGGGGCGCAAACCGGGGAGCTGTTTTTT. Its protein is CASSLGQGAQTGELFF.